The 15 T cell receptor beta chains given below trace back to one sample, sequenced in a study of shared clonotypes between healthy human individuals. Repertoires were generated with immunoSEQ multiplex PCR, while TCRdb's copy carries only in-frame clones and drops some. The sample has about 380,000 clones; 96% are singletons. The sample comprised memory CD8+ T cells sorted from blood. The subset was: CD45RO+ cells pooled with CCR7-negative TemRA cells. Source of these receptors: a man aged 25 to 45 in good health.

The V and J genes are TRBV6-1 and TRBJ1-5, with D uncertain. Germline V gives CDR1 MNHNS, CDR2 SASEGT. This CDR3 has 11 amino acids. The V gene lost 5 bases and the J gene lost 5 bases, with 4 bases spanning the gap. CDR3 coding DNA: TGTGCCAGCAGTTCAGATCAGCCCCAGCATTTT. It yields the protein CASSSDQPQHF.

CDR3 in amino acids: CASSPWTGNYGYTF. CDR3 nucleotides: TGTGCCAGCAGCCCATGGACAGGGAACTATGGCTACACCTTC. The gene calls are TRBV5-4 and TRBJ1-2; 8 bases match TRBD1. The CDR3 runs 14 residues. Looked up from germline, CDR1 is SGHNT and CDR2 is YYREEE (reference sequence). Germline trimming cut 4 bases from V and 2 bases from J; bases unmatched to any gene: 4.

The V and J genes are TRBV27 and TRBJ1-1; 7 nucleotides match TRBD1. Germline loops: CDR1 MNHEY, CDR2 SMNVEV (reference sequence). Trimming cost V 5 bases and J 3 bases; bases outside gene matches: 3. The CDR3 covers 13 residues. Here the CDR3 DNA reads TGTGCCAGCAGTGGGGACAGTTACACTGAAGCTTTCTTT. It codes for CASSGDSYTEAFF.

The CDR3 region is CASSEDYSSAEQYF. CDR3 coding DNA: TGTGCCAGCAGTGAGGATTACTCCTCGGCCGAGCAGTACTTC. The chain links TRBV2 to TRBJ2-7; D not resolved. There are 14 residues in the CDR3. The germline V gene encodes CDR1 SNHLY and CDR2 FYNNEI. Trimming removed 3 bases from V and 6 bases from J, with 15 bases in between. Full variable domain (outside the CDR3, taken from reference TRBV2 and TRBJ2-7): EPEVTQTPSHQVTQMGQEVILRCVPISNHLYFYWYRQILGQKVEFLVSFYNNEISEKSEIFDDQFSVERPDGSNFTLKIRSTKLEDSAMYFCASSEDYSSAEQYFGPGTRLTVT.

This clone was seen once. V usage is TRBV5-1 and J usage is TRBJ2-3, with a tentative D call TRBD2 (5 bases). Germline loops: CDR1 SGHRS, CDR2 YFSETQ. The CDR3 runs 11 residues. V lost 5 bases to trimming and J lost 4 bases, with 5 bases between them. The CDR3 loop reads CASRDSDTQYF. Here the CDR3 DNA reads TGCGCCAGCAGGGACTCAGATACGCAGTATTTT.

This clone appeared once. V and J are TRBV2 and TRBJ1-5; D uncertain. V shed 4 bases and J shed 8 bases, with 12 bases lying between them. The CDR3 has 13 amino acids. Germline values: CDR1 SNHLY, CDR2 FYNNEI. In DNA, the CDR3 is TGTGCCAGCAGTGGCGGGTATGTAAAGCCCCAGCATTTT. Translation gives CASSGGYVKPQHF.

The chain recombines TRBV28 with TRBJ2-7; D is undetermined. Between the trimmed V and J ends, which lost 3 bases and 5 bases, there was a span of 11 bases. CDR3 length: 13 amino acids. Germline loops: CDR1 MDHEN, CDR2 SYDVKM. The CDR3 reads CASSFPRYHEQYF. DNA for the CDR3: TGTGCCAGCAGTTTCCCCAGGTACCACGAGCAGTACTTC.

The V gene is TRBV28, the J gene TRBJ1-2; no clear D gene. CDR1 is MDHEN, CDR2 SYDVKM, per germline. CDR3 length: 16 residues. The V end was cut by 1 base, the J end by 6 bases, with 18 bases between. CDR3 coding DNA: TGTGCCAGCAGTTTATTGAGGGTGCCCAGGACCCATGGCTACACCTTC. Translating gives CASSLLRVPRTHGYTF.

V is TRBV27 and J is TRBJ2-3; 8 nucleotides match TRBD1. J lost 0 bases, V lost 0 bases, and 2 bases had no gene match. Germline V lookup: CDR1 MNHEY, CDR2 SMNVEV (reference sequence). CDR3 size: 16 residues. Written as DNA, the CDR3 is TGTGCCAGCAGTTTATCGACAGGGGATAGCACAGATACGCAGTATTTT. Protein: CASSLSTGDSTDTQYF.

The V call is TRBV5-6, the J call TRBJ1-5; D remains unclear. CDR3 length equals 12 residues. Germline lookup yields CDR1 SGHDT and CDR2 YYEEEE. Between the trimmed V and J ends, which lost 3 bases and 7 bases, there was a span of 8 bases. The CDR3 DNA sequence: TGTGCCAGCAGCTCTCATAGGCAGCCCCAGCATTTT. Encoded protein: CASSSHRQPQHF.

The rearrangement joins TRBV27 to TRBJ2-1, with D possibly being TRBD1 or TRBD2 (5 bases each). CDR3 size: 16 residues. Germline V gives CDR1 MNHEY, CDR2 SMNVEV (reference sequence). The germline V and J ends were trimmed by 1 base and 5 bases, with 15 bases remaining between them. The CDR3 protein is CASSLFRGGGNNEQFF. CDR3 nucleotides: TGTGCCAGCAGTTTATTCCGGGGCGGTGGGAACAATGAGCAGTTCTTC.

The chain has TRBV30 and TRBJ2-7, with D possibly being TRBD1 (5 bases). Germline CDR1 is GTSNPN and CDR2 is SVGIG (reference sequence). The ends were cut back, 5 bases at V and 1 base at J, with 18 bases in the middle. This CDR3 has 15 residues. The CDR3 is CAWGPHRPLSYEQYF. The CDR3 region has the DNA TGTGCCTGGGGCCCACACAGGCCGCTTTCCTACGAGCAGTACTTC.

This clone was seen a single time. The V call is TRBV27, the J call TRBJ2-1, with D perhaps TRBD1 (6 bases). The CDR3 consists of 13 residues. Trimming took off 3 bases at V and 4 bases at J, with 7 bases between the two ends. Per the germline V gene, CDR1 is MNHEY and CDR2 is SMNVEV (reference sequence). In DNA, the CDR3 is TGTGCCAGCAGTTTCGGGACATACAATGAGCAGTTCTTC. This codes for CASSFGTYNEQFF.

The rearrangement uses TRBV28 and TRBJ1-4; D not certain. V lost 2 bases to trimming and J lost 0 bases, with 7 bases between them. There are 15 residues in the CDR3. Germline CDR1 and CDR2: MDHEN and SYDVKM. CDR3 in amino acids: CASSLDRATNEKLFF. The DNA for the CDR3 is TGTGCCAGCAGTTTAGACCGGGCAACTAATGAAAAACTGTTTTTT.

In this sample, this clone turned up once. V gene TRBV5-1 combines with J gene TRBJ1-3; D ambiguous. The V end was cut by 5 bases, the J end by 0 bases, with 12 bases between. From germline, CDR1 is SGHRS and CDR2 YFSETQ. The CDR3 is 15 amino acids. CDR3 sequence: CASSPTPGSGNTIYF. CDR3 coding DNA: TGCGCCAGCAGTCCCACTCCAGGCTCTGGAAACACCATATATTTT.